What follows are 29 T cell receptor beta chains derived from one specimen sequenced in a study of a mutant IDH1 vaccine in newly diagnosed glioma. Regarding time point: baseline, week 1 (first vaccination visit). As to treatment: pre-vaccination baseline after standard-of-care therapy. TCRdb's copy holds only in-frame clones and misses some; the assay was immunoSEQ multiplex PCR. Of some 61,000 clones in the sample, 86% are singletons; the top ten hold 2.9%. The material was PBMCs, obtained from a glioma patient treated with radiotherapy, temozolomide or both. The receptors were gathered from a man aged 25-45 years with glioma.

The V gene is TRBV7-9, the J gene TRBJ1-5; possible D gene TRBD1, 5 bases. Trimming took 4 bases from V and 1 from J, leaving 8 bases between them. This CDR3 region has 14 residues. CDR1 is SEHNR, CDR2 FQNEAQ, per germline (reference sequence). CDR3 in DNA: TGTGCCAGCAGCTCGGGGGTGAGCAATCAGCCCCAGCATTTT. Its translation is CASSSGVSNQPQHF.

This chain connects TRBV18 to TRBJ1-2; D is undetermined. Germline V gene lookup returns CDR1 KGHSH and CDR2 LQKENI. This CDR3 region has 15 residues. Trimming left V 8 bases short and J 0 bases short, with 16 bases between. The CDR3 sequence is CASPVADSTNYGYTF. CDR3 bases: TGTGCCAGCCCGGTGGCGGATAGTACTAACTATGGCTACACCTTC.

The rearrangement links TRBV5-1 to TRBJ1-6; D not certain. Trimming removed 0 bases from V and 7 bases from J, with 5 bases in between. The length of the CDR3 is 13 residues. CDR1 and CDR2 (germline): SGHRS, YFSETQ. CDR3 residues: CASSLGPNSPLHF. In nucleotides, the CDR3 is TGCGCCAGCAGCTTGGGACCGAATTCACCCCTCCACTTT.

The rearrangement joins TRBV5-5 to TRBJ2-7, with TRBD1 matching over 8 bases. The trim removed 1 base at V and 2 bases at J, leaving 5 bases unmatched. Germline CDR1 is SGHKS and CDR2 is YYEKEE (reference sequence). The CDR3 consists of 15 residues. CDR3 region: CASSLQGAPPYEQYF. CDR3 nucleotide sequence: TGTGCCAGCAGCTTGCAGGGGGCGCCCCCCTACGAGCAGTACTTC.

The genes are TRBV7-9 and TRBJ2-5, with 7 bases lining up with TRBD1. The J call may be in error: the DNA end matches TRBJ2-7 better. This CDR3 is built from 13 residues. The V gene's germline CDR1 is SEHNR and CDR2 FQNEAQ (reference sequence). CDR3 loop: CASSQTGSYEQYF. CDR3 nucleotides: TGTGCCAGCAGCCAGACAGGGTCCTACGAGCAGTACTTC.

The chain employs TRBV14 and TRBJ1-1; maybe TRBD1 (5 bases). The CDR3 runs 16 residues. Germline values: CDR1 SGHDN, CDR2 FVKESK. V was cut by 0 bases and J by 0 bases, with 11 bases left in between. The CDR3 here is CASSQDKGIMNTEAFF. The DNA of the CDR3 is TGTGCCAGCAGCCAAGACAAGGGGATTATGAACACTGAAGCTTTCTTT.

The rearrangement joins TRBV9 to TRBJ2-7; D tentatively fits TRBD1 or TRBD2 (6 bases each). V lost 0 bases to trimming and J lost 2 bases, with 12 bases between them. The CDR3 covers 15 residues. Germline-derived CDR1 and CDR2 are SGDLS and YYNGEE. Written as DNA, the CDR3 is TGTGCCAGCAGCGTAGATCCGGGGGCAACCTACGAGCAGTACTTC. Residues: CASSVDPGATYEQYF. Supplemented by reference TRBV9 and TRBJ2-7, the full variable domain reads DSGVTQTPKHLITATGQRVTLRCSPRSGDLSVYWYQQSLDQGLQFLIQYYNGEERAKGNILERFSAQQFPDLHSELNLSSLELGDSALYFCASSVDPGATYEQYFGPGTRLTVT.

This rearrangement joins TRBV5-1 to TRBJ1-3; D not resolved. Germline values: CDR1 SGHRS, CDR2 YFSETQ. Between the trimmed V and J ends, which lost 0 bases and 4 bases, there was a span of 14 bases. The CDR3 consists of 16 residues. The CDR3 DNA follows: TGCGCCAGCAGCTTGGCCCAGTCCCGGTTGGGAAACACCATATATTTT. Its translation is CASSLAQSRLGNTIYF.

This rearrangement joins TRBV11-2 to TRBJ1-2; 7 bases line up with TRBD1. The CDR3 spans 15 residues. Per germline, CDR1 SGHAT and CDR2 FQNNGV. V gave up 1 base and J gave up 7 bases; unmatched junction bases: 9. The CDR3 bases are TGTGCCAGCAGCTTAGTAGTAGGGACAGAAGGTGGCTACACCTTC. Translating gives CASSLVVGTEGGYTF.

The chain couples TRBV11-2 to TRBJ1-1; D call uncertain. Deletions cut 1 base from V and 2 bases from J, with 11 bases between. This CDR3 is built from 15 residues. Germline CDR1 is SGHAT and CDR2 is FQNNGV. The CDR3 bases are TGTGCCAGCAGCTTAGTACCCACGTTCAACACTGAAGCTTTCTTT. Its protein is CASSLVPTFNTEAFF.

This chain uses TRBV27 with TRBJ2-1; no clear D. CDR3 length: 13 amino acids. Germline V gives CDR1 MNHEY, CDR2 SMNVEV (reference sequence). Between the trimmed V and J ends, which lost 5 bases and 8 bases, there was a span of 13 bases. Here the CDR3 reads CASSLTPWHEQFF. The CDR3 DNA is TGTGCCAGCAGTCTCACACCCTGGCATGAGCAGTTCTTC.

The chain links TRBV5-1 to TRBJ1-1, with D uncertain. The CDR3 extends over 15 amino acids. The V and J ends lost 3 bases and 0 bases respectively, with 12 bases between them. Germline V gene lookup returns CDR1 SGHRS and CDR2 YFSETQ. This CDR3 reads CASSSASVLNTEAFF. DNA for the CDR3: TGCGCCAGCAGCTCAGCGTCCGTCCTGAACACTGAAGCTTTCTTT.

The rearrangement joins TRBV11-2 to TRBJ2-2; 9 bases match TRBD2. The germline gives CDR1 SGHAT, CDR2 FQNNGV. This CDR3 comprises 16 residues. Trimming at V came to 6 bases and at J to 6 bases, leaving 11 bases not matched to a gene. The CDR3, as DNA: TGTGCCAGCAGACTTACACCGGGACTAGCTCCCGGGGAGCTGTTTTTT. Translated, it gives CASRLTPGLAPGELFF.

Here the CDR3 DNA reads TGCGCCAGCACCCATCGGGACAGGGAGAACACTGAAGCTTTCTTT. Amino acid sequence: CASTHRDRENTEAFF. This chain links TRBV23-1 with TRBJ1-1; 9 bases are a match to TRBD1. TRBV23-1 is labeled an ORF, and its function is uncertain. CDR3 length: 15 amino acids. The trim removed 7 bases at V and 1 base at J, leaving 7 bases unmatched.

This clone has just one count. This chain uses TRBV19 with TRBJ1-2; D gene uncertain. Germline V gene data show CDR1 as LNHDA and CDR2 as SQIVND (reference sequence). V was clipped by 3 bases and J by 7 bases, with 12 bases between them. The CDR3 covers 13 residues. CDR3 protein: CASSIRGFGGYTF. Here the CDR3 DNA reads TGTGCCAGTAGTATCAGAGGGTTCGGTGGCTACACCTTC.

This chain uses TRBV6-5 with TRBJ1-1; 7 bases are a match to TRBD1. V trimming: 0 bases; J trimming: 11 bases; junction bases outside the gene matches: 6. Germline CDR1 and CDR2: MNHEY and SVGAGI. The length of the CDR3 is 13 residues. CDR3 sequence reads: CASSYSGGPMAFF. Here the CDR3 DNA reads TGTGCCAGCAGTTACTCAGGGGGCCCAATGGCTTTCTTT.

The chain is built from TRBV29-1 and TRBJ2-1; D not certain. Deletions cut 3 bases from V and 6 bases from J, with 6 bases between. Germline V gene lookup returns CDR1 SQVTM and CDR2 ANQGSEA. The CDR3 runs 11 residues. The DNA for the CDR3 is TGCAGCGTTGACAGGTCCAATGAGCAGTTCTTC. Translating gives CSVDRSNEQFF.

The gene calls are TRBV28 and TRBJ1-5; D might be TRBD1 (6 bases). The germline V and J ends were trimmed by 3 bases and 2 bases, with 8 bases remaining between them. CDR1 MDHEN and CDR2 SYDVKM come from the germline V gene. This CDR3 contains 14 residues. The CDR3 nucleotides read TGTGCCAGCAGTTTGGGGGCTGGCAATCAGCCCCAGCATTTT. Translation: CASSLGAGNQPQHF.

This clone was counted a single time. The V call is TRBV5-4, the J call TRBJ2-5; D ambiguous. The CDR3 runs to 14 residues. Trimming left V 4 bases short and J 1 base short, with 11 bases between. CDR1 is SGHNT, CDR2 YYREEE, per germline (reference sequence). CDR3 nucleotides: TGTGCCAGCAGCCCCGTCAGCCGCCAAGAGACCCAGTACTTC. This sequence encodes CASSPVSRQETQYF. The full variable domain, in which reference TRBV5-4 and TRBJ2-5 provide the parts outside the CDR3, is ETGVTQSPTHLIKTRGQQVTLRCSSQSGHNTVSWYQQALGQGPQFIFQYYREEENGRGNFPPRFSGLQFPNYSSELNVNALELDDSALYLCASSPVSRQETQYFGPGTRLLVL.

V and J are TRBV28 and TRBJ2-1; D may be TRBD1 (5 bases). Trimming left V 3 bases short and J 9 bases short, with 15 bases between. The CDR3 is 14 residues long. CDR1 is MDHEN, CDR2 SYDVKM, per germline. The CDR3 region has the DNA TGTGCCAGCAGTTTGGACATCCCTTACGGTGAGCAGTTCTTC. It specifies CASSLDIPYGEQFF.

The V gene is TRBV27, the J gene TRBJ1-5; no clear D gene. The germline V gene has CDR1 MNHEY and CDR2 SMNVEV (reference sequence). This CDR3 comprises 14 residues. V shed 3 bases and J shed 0 bases, with 6 bases lying between them. CDR3: CASSFSDSNQPQHF. The DNA for the CDR3 is TGTGCCAGCAGTTTTTCAGATAGCAATCAGCCCCAGCATTTT.

The sample holds one count of this clone. The rearrangement uses TRBV6-1 and TRBJ1-3, with TRBD1 as a possible D gene (5 bases). Germline V gives CDR1 MNHNS, CDR2 SASEGT. This CDR3 region has 14 residues. V was shortened by 11 bases and J by 1 base, with 15 bases between the two germline ends. The CDR3: CAAGDRDSGNTIYF. The DNA of the CDR3 is TGTGCCGCGGGGGACCGGGATTCTGGAAACACCATATATTTT.

This clone came up once. The chain couples TRBV19 to TRBJ2-2; the D is unclear. Trimming left V 9 bases short and J 1 base short, with 9 bases between. This CDR3 comprises 13 residues. CDR1 and CDR2 from the germline V gene are LNHDA and SQIVND (reference sequence). This chain's CDR3 is CASRRQNTGELFF. CDR3 nucleotide sequence: TGTGCCAGCCGAAGACAGAACACCGGGGAGCTGTTTTTT.

The genes are TRBV4-1 and TRBJ2-7; D may be TRBD1 (6 bases). The CDR3 covers 14 residues. CDR1 and CDR2 from the germline V gene are MGHRA and YSYEKL. V was cut by 0 bases and J by 1 base, with 7 bases left in between. The CDR3 is CASSQDRGSYEQYF. The CDR3 bases are TGCGCCAGCAGCCAAGACAGGGGTTCCTACGAGCAGTACTTC.

This clone appeared once. The chain carries TRBV2 and TRBJ1-6; no firm D call. Germline CDR1 and CDR2: SNHLY and FYNNEI. V lost 7 bases and J lost 5, with 6 bases in between. The CDR3 extends over 12 amino acids. CDR3 DNA: TGTGCCAGCAAAGTTCATAATTCACCCCTCCACTTT. Translated: CASKVHNSPLHF. The full variable domain, its missing parts supplied by reference TRBV2 and TRBJ1-6, is EPEVTQTPSHQVTQMGQEVILRCVPISNHLYFYWYRQILGQKVEFLVSFYNNEISEKSEIFDDQFSVERPDGSNFTLKIRSTKLEDSAMYFCASKVHNSPLHFGNGTRLTVT.

The rearrangement joins TRBV25-1 to TRBJ1-2; 7 bases fit TRBD1. Germline-derived CDR1 and CDR2 are MGHDK and SYGVNS. Unmatched junction bases numbered 4, after V lost 4 bases and J lost 5 bases. The CDR3 is 13 amino acids. The CDR3 region is CASSGQGNYGYTF. As DNA, the CDR3 is TGTGCCAGCAGTGGACAGGGAAATTATGGCTACACCTTC.

The rearrangement uses TRBV5-1 and TRBJ1-3, with D maybe TRBD1 (5 bases). Trimming stripped 4 bases from V and 4 bases from J, with 15 bases between. CDR1 is SGHRS, CDR2 YFSETQ, per germline. The CDR3 covers 15 residues. DNA of the CDR3: TGCGCCAGCAGCGCAGGTGACAGAGCAGGAAACACCATATATTTT. Amino acid sequence: CASSAGDRAGNTIYF.

Remarks on this clone: A read error is possible here, since a much larger clone lies one base away. This CDR3 is also generated by other DNA sequences in the sample. The chain joins TRBV13 to TRBJ1-1, with D tentatively TRBD1 (5 bases). Germline values: CDR1 PRHDT, CDR2 FYEKMQ (reference sequence). V shed 2 bases and J shed 8 bases, with 9 bases lying between them. CDR3 size: 12 residues. The CDR3 loop reads CASSLSTGEAFF. In nucleotides, the CDR3 is TGTGCCAGCAGCTTATCAACAGGCGAAGCTTTCTTT.

The rearrangement joins TRBV29-1 to TRBJ1-1; weak D call: TRBD1 (6 bases). Trimming pared 6 bases from V and 5 bases from J, leaving 22 bases between. The V gene's germline CDR1 is SQVTM and CDR2 ANQGSEA. This CDR3 has 15 residues. The DNA of the CDR3 is TGCAGCGTGGGGGCCTTGCGTGCCGGGAAAACTGAAGCTTTCTTT. This sequence encodes CSVGALRAGKTEAFF.